This record covers a single T cell receptor (beta chain). The CDR3 spans 12 residues. V shed 4 bases and J shed 1 base, with 4 bases lying between them. Germline loops: CDR1 SGHRS, CDR2 YFSETQ. The data were taken from a study of T cell responses to AZD1222 COVID-19 vaccine. Assay: immunoSEQ multiplex PCR; the TCRdb copy retains only in-frame clones and omits some. The sample consists of around 91,000 clones, 70% to 90% of them appearing once. Material: peripheral blood, obtained on day 0 of AZD1222 vaccination. The J gene is TRBJ2-3, the V gene TRBV5-1; D unresolved. The clonotype was recovered from an adult in good health. The CDR3 DNA reads TGCGCCAGCAGCATCGGCACAGATACGCAGTATTTT. It translates to CASSIGTDTQYF.